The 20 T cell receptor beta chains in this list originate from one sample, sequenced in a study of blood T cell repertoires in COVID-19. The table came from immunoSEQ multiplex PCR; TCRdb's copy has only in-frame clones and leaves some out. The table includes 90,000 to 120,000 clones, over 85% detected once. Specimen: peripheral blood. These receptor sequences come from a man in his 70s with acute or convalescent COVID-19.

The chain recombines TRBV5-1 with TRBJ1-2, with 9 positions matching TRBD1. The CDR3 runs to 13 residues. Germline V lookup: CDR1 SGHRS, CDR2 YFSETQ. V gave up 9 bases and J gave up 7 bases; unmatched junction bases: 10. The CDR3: CATTGGAASGYTF. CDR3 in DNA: TGCGCCACCACAGGGGGCGCAGCGAGTGGCTACACCTTC.

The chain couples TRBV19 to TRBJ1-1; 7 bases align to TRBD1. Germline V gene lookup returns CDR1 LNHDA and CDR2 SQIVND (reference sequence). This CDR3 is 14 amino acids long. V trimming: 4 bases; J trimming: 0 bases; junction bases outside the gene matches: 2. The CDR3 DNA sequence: TGTGCCAGTAGTACGGGACAGCTGAACACTGAAGCTTTCTTT. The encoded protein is CASSTGQLNTEAFF.

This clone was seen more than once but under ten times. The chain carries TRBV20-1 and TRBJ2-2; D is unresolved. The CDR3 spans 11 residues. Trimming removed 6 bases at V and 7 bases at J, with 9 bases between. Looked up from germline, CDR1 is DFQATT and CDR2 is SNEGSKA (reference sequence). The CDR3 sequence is CSAPVDGELFF. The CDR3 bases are TGCAGTGCCCCGGTTGACGGGGAGCTGTTTTTT.

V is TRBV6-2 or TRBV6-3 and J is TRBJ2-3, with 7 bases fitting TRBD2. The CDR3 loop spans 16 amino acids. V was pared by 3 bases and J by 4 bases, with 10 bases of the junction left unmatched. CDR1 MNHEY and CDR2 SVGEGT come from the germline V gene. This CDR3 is CASSYSTAGVSDTQYF. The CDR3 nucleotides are TGTGCCAGCAGTTATTCAACCGCGGGAGTCTCAGATACGCAGTATTTT.

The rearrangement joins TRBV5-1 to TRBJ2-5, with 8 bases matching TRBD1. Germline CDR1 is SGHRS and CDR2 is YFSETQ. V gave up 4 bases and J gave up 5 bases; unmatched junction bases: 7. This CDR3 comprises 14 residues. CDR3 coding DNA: TGCGCCAGCAGCCCCTGGACAGGGCGGGAGACCCAGTACTTC. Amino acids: CASSPWTGRETQYF.

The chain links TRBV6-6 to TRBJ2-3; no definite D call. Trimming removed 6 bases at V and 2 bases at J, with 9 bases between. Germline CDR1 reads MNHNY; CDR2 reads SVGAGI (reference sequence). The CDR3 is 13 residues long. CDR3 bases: TGTGCCAGCAGGGGCGTGGCCACAGATACGCAGTATTTT. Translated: CASRGVATDTQYF.

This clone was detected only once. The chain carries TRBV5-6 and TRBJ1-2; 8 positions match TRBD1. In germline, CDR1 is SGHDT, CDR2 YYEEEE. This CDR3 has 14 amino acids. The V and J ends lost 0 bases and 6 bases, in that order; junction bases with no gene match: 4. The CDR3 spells CASSLGRGQDGYTF. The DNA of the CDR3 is TGTGCCAGCAGCTTGGGCAGGGGGCAGGATGGCTACACCTTC.

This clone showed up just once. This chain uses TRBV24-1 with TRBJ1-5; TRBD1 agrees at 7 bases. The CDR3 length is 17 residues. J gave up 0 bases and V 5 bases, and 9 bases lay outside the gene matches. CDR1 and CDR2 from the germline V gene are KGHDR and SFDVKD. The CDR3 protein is CATSGVQGTDSNQPQHF. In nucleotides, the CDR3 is TGTGCCACCAGTGGCGTACAGGGGACGGATAGCAATCAGCCCCAGCATTTT.

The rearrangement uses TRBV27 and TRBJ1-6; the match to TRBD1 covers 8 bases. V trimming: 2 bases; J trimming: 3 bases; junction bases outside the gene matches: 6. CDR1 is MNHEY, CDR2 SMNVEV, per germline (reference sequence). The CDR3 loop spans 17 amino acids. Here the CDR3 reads CASSLRTGNRYNSPLHF. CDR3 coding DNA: TGTGCCAGCAGTTTACGGACAGGGAATCGCTATAATTCACCCCTCCACTTT.

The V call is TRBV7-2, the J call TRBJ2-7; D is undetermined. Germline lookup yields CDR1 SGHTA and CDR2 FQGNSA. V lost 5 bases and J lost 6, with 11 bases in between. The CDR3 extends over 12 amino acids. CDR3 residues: CASSIRRLEQYF. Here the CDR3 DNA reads TGTGCCAGCAGCATCCGGCGGCTCGAGCAGTACTTC.

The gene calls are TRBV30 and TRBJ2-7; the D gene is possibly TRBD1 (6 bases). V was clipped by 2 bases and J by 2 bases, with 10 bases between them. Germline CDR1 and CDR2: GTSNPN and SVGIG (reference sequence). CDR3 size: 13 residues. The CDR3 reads CAWSPGQPYEQYF. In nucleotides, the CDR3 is TGTGCCTGGAGTCCCGGACAGCCCTACGAGCAGTACTTC.

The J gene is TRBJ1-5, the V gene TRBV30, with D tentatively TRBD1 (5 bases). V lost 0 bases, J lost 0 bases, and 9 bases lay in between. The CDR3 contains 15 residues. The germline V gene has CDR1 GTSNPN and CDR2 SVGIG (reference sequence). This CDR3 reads CAWSVTGNSNQPQHF. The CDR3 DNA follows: TGTGCCTGGAGTGTAACAGGAAATAGCAATCAGCCCCAGCATTTT. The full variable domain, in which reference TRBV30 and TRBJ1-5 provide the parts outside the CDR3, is SQTIHQWPATLVQPVGSPLSLECTVEGTSNPNLYWYRQAAGRGLQLLFYSVGIGQISSEVPQNLSASRPQDRQFILSSKKLLLSDSGFYLCAWSVTGNSNQPQHFGDGTRLSIL.

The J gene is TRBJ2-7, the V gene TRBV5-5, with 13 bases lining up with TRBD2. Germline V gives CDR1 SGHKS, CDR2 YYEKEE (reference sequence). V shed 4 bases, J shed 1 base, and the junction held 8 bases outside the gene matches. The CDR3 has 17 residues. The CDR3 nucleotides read TGTGCCAGCAGCCCGGGACTAGCGGGGATGTCGTCCTACGAGCAGTACTTC. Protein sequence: CASSPGLAGMSSYEQYF. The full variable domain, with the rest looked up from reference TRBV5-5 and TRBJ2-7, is DAGVTQSPTHLIKTRGQQVTLRCSPISGHKSVSWYQQVLGQGPQFIFQYYEKEERGRGNFPDRFSARQFPNYSSELNVNALLLGDSALYLCASSPGLAGMSSYEQYFGPGTRLTVT.

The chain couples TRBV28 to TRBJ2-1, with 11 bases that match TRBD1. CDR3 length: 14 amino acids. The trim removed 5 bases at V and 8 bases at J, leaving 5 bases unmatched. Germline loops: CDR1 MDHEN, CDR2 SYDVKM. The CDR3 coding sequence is TGTGCCAGCAGTCCCTGGACAGGGGGCGATGAGCAGTTCTTC. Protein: CASSPWTGGDEQFF.

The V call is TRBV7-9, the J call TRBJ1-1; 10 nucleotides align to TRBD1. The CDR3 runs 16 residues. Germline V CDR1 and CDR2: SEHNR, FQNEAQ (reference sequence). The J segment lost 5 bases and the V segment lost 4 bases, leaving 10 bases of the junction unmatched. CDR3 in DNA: TGTGCCAGCAGCTACTTCCTGGACAGGGGGTCGACTGAAGCTTTCTTT. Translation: CASSYFLDRGSTEAFF.

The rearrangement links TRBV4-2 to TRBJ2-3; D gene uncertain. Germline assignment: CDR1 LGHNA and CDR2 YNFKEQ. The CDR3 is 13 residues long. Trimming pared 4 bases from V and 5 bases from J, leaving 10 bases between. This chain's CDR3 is CASSPKREDTQYF. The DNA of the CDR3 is TGTGCCAGCAGCCCAAAGCGCGAAGATACGCAGTATTTT.

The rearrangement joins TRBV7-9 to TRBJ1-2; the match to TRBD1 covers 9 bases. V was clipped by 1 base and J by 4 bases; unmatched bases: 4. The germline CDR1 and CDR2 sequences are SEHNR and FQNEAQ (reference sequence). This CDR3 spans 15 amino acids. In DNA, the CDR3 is TGTGCCAGCAGCTTAGAGGAGGGACAGGGCTATGGCTACACCTTC. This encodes CASSLEEGQGYGYTF.

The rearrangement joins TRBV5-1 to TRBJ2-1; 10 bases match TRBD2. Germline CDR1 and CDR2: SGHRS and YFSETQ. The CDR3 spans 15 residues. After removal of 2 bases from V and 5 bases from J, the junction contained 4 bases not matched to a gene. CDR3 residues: CASSLGLAGDNEQFF. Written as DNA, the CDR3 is TGCGCCAGCAGCTTAGGGCTAGCGGGGGACAATGAGCAGTTCTTC.

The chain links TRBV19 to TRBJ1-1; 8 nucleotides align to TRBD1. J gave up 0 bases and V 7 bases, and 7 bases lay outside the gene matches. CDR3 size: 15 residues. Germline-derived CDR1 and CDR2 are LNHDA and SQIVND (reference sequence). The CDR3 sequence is CASTMTGEMNTEAFF. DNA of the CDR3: TGTGCCAGTACCATGACAGGGGAAATGAACACTGAAGCTTTCTTT.

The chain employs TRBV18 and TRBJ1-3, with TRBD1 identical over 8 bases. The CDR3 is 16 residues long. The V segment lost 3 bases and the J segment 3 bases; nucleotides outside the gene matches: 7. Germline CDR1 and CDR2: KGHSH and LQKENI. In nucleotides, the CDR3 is TGTGCCAGCTCACCTTCGCGACAGGGGTATGGAAACACCATATATTTT. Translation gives CASSPSRQGYGNTIYF.